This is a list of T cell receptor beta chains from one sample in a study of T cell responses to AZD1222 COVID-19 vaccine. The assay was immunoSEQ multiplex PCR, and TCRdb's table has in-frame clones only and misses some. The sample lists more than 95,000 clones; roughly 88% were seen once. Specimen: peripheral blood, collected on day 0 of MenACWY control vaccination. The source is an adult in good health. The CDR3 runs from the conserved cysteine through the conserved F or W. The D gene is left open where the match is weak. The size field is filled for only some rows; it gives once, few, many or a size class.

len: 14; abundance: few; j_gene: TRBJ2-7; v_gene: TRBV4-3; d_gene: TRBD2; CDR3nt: TGCGCCAGCAGCCTGGGGAGGGGATCCTACGAGCAGTACTTC; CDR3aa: CASSLGRGSYEQYF
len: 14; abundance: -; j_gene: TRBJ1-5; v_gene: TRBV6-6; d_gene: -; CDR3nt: TGTGCCAGCAGTCTCCCAGGGGAAGGACAGCCCCAGCATTTT; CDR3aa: CASSLPGEGQPQHF
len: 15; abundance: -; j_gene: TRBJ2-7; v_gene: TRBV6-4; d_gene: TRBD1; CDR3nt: TGTGCCAGCAGTGACACACAGGGGGCTGGCAACGAGCAGTACTTC; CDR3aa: CASSDTQGAGNEQYF
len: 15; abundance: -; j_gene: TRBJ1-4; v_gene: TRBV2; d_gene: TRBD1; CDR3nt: TGTGCCAGCAAAGGGGACAGGGGAACTAATGAAAAACTGTTTTTT; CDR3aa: CASKGDRGTNEKLFF
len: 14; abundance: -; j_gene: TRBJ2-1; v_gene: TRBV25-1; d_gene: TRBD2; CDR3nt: TGTGCCAGCAGAGGAGCGGGGGGGCCGATTGAGCAGTTCTTC; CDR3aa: CASRGAGGPIEQFF
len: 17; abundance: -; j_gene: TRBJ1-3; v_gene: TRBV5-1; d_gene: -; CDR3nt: TGCGCCAGCAGCTTGTCCGGCTCGCTCGGTGGGGGAAACACCATATATTTT; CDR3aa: CASSLSGSLGGGNTIYF
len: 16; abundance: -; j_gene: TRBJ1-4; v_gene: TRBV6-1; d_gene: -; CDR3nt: TGTGCCAGCAGTGGGGACTCTGGGGGGGGAAATGAAAAACTGTTTTTT; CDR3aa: CASSGDSGGGNEKLFF
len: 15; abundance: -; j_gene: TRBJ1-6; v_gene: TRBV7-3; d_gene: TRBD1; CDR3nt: TGTGCCAGCAGCGAGCGACAGGGATGGAATTCACCCCTCCACTTT; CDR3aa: CASSERQGWNSPLHF
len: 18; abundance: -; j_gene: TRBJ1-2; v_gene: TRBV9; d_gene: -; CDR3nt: TGTGCCAGCAGCCCAAACCCCTCGTCCCGGGACCAGAGGAGGGGCTACACCTTC; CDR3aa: CASSPNPSSRDQRRGYTF
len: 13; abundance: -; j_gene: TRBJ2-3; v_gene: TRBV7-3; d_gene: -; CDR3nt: TGTGCCAGCAGCTTTCAGGCGGCAGATACGCAGTATTTT; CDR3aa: CASSFQAADTQYF
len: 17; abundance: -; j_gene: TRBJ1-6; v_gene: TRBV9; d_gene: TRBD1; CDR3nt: TGTGCCAGCAGCGTAGATAGGACAGGGGGCTTCGATTCACCCCTCCACTTT; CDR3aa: CASSVDRTGGFDSPLHF
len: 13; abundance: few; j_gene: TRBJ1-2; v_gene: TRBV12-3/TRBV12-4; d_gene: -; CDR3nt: TGTGCCAGCAGTTCGCGGGCCAACTATGGCTACACCTTC; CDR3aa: CASSSRANYGYTF
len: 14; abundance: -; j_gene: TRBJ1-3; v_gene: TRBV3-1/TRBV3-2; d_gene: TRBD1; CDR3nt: TGTGCCAGCAGCCACGGCCAGGGGGCATACACCATATATTTT; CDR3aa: CASSHGQGAYTIYF
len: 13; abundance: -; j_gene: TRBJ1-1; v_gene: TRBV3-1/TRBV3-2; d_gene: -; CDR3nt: TGTGCCAGCAGCCAACAGATGAACACTGAAGCTTTCTTT; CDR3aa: CASSQQMNTEAFF
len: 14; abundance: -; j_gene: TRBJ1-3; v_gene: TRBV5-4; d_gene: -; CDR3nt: TGTGCCAGCAGCTTAAACGTTGATGGAAACACCATATATTTT; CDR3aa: CASSLNVDGNTIYF
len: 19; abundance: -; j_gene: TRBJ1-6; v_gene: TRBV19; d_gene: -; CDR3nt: TGTGCCAGTAGTATGTCCAGGGAAGACTCCAGCTCCTATAATTCACCCCTCCACTTT; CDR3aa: CASSMSREDSSSYNSPLHF
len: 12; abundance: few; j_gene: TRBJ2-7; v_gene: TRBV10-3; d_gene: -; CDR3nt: TGTGCCATCAATCGGGACGAAGGGGAGCAGTACTTC; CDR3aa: CAINRDEGEQYF
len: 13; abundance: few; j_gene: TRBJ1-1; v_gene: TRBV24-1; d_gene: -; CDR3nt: TGTGCCACCAGTGATTTGTCCAGCACTGAAGCTTTCTTT; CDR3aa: CATSDLSSTEAFF
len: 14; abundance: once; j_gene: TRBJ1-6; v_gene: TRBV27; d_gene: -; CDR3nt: TGTGCCAGCAGACCGGGACCTTATAATTCACCCCTCCACTTT; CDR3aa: CASRPGPYNSPLHF
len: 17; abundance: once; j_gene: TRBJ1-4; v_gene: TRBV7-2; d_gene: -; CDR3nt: TGTGCCAGCAGCTTATCCCCCCCGCACAGGGAGGTAGAAAAACTGTTTTTT; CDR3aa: CASSLSPPHREVEKLFF
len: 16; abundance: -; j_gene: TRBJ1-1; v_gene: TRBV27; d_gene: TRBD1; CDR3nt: TGTGCCAGCAGTTTAGGGATCAGGGGGGCGAACACTGAAGCTTTCTTT; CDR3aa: CASSLGIRGANTEAFF
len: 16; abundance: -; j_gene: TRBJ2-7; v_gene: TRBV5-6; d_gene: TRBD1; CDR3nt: TGTGCCAGCAGCTTGGTCCGGGACAGGGGGCTTTACGAGCAGTACTTC; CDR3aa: CASSLVRDRGLYEQYF
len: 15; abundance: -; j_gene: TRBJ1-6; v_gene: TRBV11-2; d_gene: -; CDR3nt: TGTGCCAGCAGCTCCAACCGAGTCCGGGGCTGGGCCCTCCACTTT; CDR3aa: CASSSNRVRGWALHF
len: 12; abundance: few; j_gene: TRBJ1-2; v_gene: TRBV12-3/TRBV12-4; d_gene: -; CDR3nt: TGTGCCAGCAGTAGTGGTCGGATCGGCTACACCTTC; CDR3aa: CASSSGRIGYTF
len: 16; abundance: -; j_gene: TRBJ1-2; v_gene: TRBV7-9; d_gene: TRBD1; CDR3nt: TGTGCCAGCAGCATCACGGGACAGGGGGTTCCACGTGGCTACACCTTC; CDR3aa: CASSITGQGVPRGYTF
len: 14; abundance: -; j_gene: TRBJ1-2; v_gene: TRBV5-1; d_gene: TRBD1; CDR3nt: TGCGCCAGCAGCTTGACCGACAGGGGCTATGGCTACACCTTC; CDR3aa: CASSLTDRGYGYTF
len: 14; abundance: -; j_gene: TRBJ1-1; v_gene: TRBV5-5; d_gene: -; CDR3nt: TGTGCCAGCAGCCTGCAGGGGCAGAACACTGAAGCTTTCTTT; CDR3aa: CASSLQGQNTEAFF
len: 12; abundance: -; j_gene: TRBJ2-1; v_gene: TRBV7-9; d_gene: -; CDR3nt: TGTGCCGCTTCCCCCGTACTAGGTGAGCAGTTCTTC; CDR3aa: CAASPVLGEQFF
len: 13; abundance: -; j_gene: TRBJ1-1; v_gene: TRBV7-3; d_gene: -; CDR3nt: TGTGCCAGCAGCTTAAGGTCCGGGGTGGAAGCTTTCTTT; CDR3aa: CASSLRSGVEAFF
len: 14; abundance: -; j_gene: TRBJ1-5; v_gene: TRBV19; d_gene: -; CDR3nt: TGTGCCAGCAGAGTGCAGGGTTCCAATCAGCCCCAGCATTTT; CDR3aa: CASRVQGSNQPQHF
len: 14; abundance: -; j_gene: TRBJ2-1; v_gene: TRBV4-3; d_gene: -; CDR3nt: TGCGCCAGCAGCCAAGGGGGCGCCTACAATGAGCAGTTCTTC; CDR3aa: CASSQGGAYNEQFF
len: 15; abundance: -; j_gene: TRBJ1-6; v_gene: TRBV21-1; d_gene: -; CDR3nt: TGTGCCAGCAGCAAAGCTGACAGGGTATACTCACCCCTCCACTTT; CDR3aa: CASSKADRVYSPLHF
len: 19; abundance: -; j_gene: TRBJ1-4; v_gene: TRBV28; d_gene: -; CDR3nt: TGTGCCAGCAGTTTAGCGCGACAAGACACCTATAGGGAGAATGAAAAACTGTTTTTT; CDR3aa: CASSLARQDTYRENEKLFF
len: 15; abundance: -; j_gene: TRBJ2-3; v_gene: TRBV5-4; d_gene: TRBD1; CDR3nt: TGTGCCAGCAGCTTAGACAGGGGCAGCACAGATACGCAGTATTTT; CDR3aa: CASSLDRGSTDTQYF
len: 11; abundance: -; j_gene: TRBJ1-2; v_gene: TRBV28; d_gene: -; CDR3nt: TGTGCCAGCAGTTTGGAATATGGCTACACCTTC; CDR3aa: CASSLEYGYTF
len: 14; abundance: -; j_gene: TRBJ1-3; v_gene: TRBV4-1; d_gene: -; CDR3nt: TGCGCCAGCAGCCAAGATCGTGGGCGAAACACCATATATTTT; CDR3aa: CASSQDRGRNTIYF
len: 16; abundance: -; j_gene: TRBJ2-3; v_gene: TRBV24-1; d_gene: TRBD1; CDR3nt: TGTGCCACCAGTGATTTGGGACAGGGGATGACAGATACGCAGTATTTT; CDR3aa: CATSDLGQGMTDTQYF
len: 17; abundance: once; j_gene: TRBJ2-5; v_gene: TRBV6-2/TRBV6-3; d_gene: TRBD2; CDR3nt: TGTGCCAGCAGTTATTCGCTGCGGGCGGGGGGCCGAGAGACCCAGTACTTC; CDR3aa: CASSYSLRAGGRETQYF
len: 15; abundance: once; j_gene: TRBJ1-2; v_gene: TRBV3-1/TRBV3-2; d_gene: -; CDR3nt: TGTGCCAGCAGCCTCCGACAGGTCGCTAACTATGGCTACACCTTC; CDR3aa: CASSLRQVANYGYTF
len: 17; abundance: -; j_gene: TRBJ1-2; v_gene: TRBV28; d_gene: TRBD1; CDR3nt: TGTGCCAGCAGTTTGGGGCCGGAGGACAGGAATAACTATGGCTACACCTTC; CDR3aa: CASSLGPEDRNNYGYTF
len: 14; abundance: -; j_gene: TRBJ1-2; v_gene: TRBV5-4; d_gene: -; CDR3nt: TGTGCGGGGGGAAGGGCCAACCGGGGTTATGGCTACACCTTC; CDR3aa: CAGGRANRGYGYTF
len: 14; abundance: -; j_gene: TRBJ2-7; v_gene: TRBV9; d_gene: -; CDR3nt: TGTGCCAGCAGCGTAGCTCGGGCCAAGTACGAGCAGTACTTC; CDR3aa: CASSVARAKYEQYF
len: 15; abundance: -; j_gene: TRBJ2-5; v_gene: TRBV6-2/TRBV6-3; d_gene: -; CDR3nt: TGTGCCAGCAGTTACAAACAGACCGGAGAAGAGACCCAGTACTTC; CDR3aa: CASSYKQTGEETQYF
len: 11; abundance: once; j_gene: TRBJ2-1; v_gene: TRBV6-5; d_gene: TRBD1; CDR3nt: TGTGCCAGGGACAGGGTGCATGAGCAGTTCTTC; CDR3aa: CARDRVHEQFF
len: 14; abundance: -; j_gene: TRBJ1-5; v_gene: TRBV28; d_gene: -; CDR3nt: TGTGCCAGCACAGCGGCGACCAGCAATCAGCCCCAGCATTTT; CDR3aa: CASTAATSNQPQHF
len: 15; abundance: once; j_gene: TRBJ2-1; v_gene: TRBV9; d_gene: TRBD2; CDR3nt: TGTGCCAGCAGCGCCGGGGGGAGCTCCTACAATGAGCAGTTCTTC; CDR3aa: CASSAGGSSYNEQFF
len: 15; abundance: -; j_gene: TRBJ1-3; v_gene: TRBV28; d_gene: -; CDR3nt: TGTGCCAGCAGTCTATTCCGGACAAATGGAAACACCATATATTTT; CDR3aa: CASSLFRTNGNTIYF
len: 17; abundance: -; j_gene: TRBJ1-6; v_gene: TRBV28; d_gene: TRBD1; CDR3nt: TGTGCCAGCCAACAGGGGGAAAACCTCTCCTATAATTCACCCCTCCACTTT; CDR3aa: CASQQGENLSYNSPLHF